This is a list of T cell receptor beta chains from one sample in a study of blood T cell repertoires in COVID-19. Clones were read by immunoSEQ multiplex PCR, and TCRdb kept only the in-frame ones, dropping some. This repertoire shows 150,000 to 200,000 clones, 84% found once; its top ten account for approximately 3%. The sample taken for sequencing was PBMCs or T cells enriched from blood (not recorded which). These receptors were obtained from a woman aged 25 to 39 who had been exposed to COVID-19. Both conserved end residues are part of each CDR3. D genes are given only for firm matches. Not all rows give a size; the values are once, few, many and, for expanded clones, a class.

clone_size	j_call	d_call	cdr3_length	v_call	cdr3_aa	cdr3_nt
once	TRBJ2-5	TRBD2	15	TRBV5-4	CASSWGGPTQETQYF	TGTGCCAGCAGCTGGGGGGGTCCAACCCAAGAGACCCAGTACTTC
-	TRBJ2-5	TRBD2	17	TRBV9	CASSVGASGGSGETQYF	TGTGCCAGCAGCGTAGGGGCTAGCGGGGGATCGGGGGAGACCCAGTACTTC
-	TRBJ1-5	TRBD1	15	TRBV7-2	CASSLRDRGNQPQHF	TGTGCCAGCAGCCTCCGGGACAGGGGGAACCAGCCCCAGCATTTT
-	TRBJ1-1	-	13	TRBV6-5	CASSPMGPGRAFF	TGTGCCAGCAGTCCCATGGGCCCTGGGAGAGCTTTCTTT
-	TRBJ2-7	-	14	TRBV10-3	CAISESVASSEQYF	TGTGCCATCAGTGAGTCGGTAGCGTCCTCCGAGCAGTACTTC
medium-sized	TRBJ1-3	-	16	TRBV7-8	CASSPLTLLSGNTIYF	TGTGCCAGCAGCCCCCTGACTCTTCTCTCTGGAAACACCATATATTTT
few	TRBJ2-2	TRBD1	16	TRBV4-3	CASSYSGTGESRELFF	TGCGCCAGCAGCTATTCGGGGACAGGGGAAAGCCGGGAGCTGTTTTTT
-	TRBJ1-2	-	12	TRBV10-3	CAISERGTSYTF	TGTGCCATCTCGGAAAGGGGAACCAGCTACACCTTC
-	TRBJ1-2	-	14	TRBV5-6	CASSDPGAYYGYTF	TGTGCCAGCAGCGATCCAGGGGCCTACTATGGCTACACCTTC
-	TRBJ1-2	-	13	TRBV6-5	CASSSGINYGYTF	TGTGCCAGCAGTTCAGGGATTAACTATGGCTACACCTTC
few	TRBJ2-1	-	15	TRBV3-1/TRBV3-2	CASSQERGGGVEQFF	TGTGCCAGCAGCCAAGAGAGGGGCGGGGGCGTTGAGCAGTTCTTC
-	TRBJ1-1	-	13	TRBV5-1	CASRDRTNTEAFF	TGCGCCAGCAGAGACAGAACCAACACTGAAGCTTTCTTT
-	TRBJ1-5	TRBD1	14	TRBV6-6	CASNSGQVNQPQHF	TGTGCCAGCAACTCGGGACAGGTCAATCAGCCCCAGCATTTT
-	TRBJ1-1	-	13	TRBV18	CASHQAQNTEAFF	TGTGCCAGCCACCAAGCCCAGAACACTGAAGCTTTCTTT
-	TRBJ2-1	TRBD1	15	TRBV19	CASSMIRDRANEQFF	TGTGCCAGTAGTATGATCCGGGACAGGGCCAATGAGCAGTTCTTC
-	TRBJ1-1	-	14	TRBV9	CASSAGDAGLKAFF	TGTGCCAGCAGCGCGGGGGACGCCGGGTTGAAAGCTTTCTTT
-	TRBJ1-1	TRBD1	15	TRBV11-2	CASSDRGLVVREAFF	TGTGCCAGCAGCGATAGGGGGCTGGTGGTCCGCGAAGCTTTCTTT
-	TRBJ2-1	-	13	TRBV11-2	CASSPPTANEQFF	TGTGCCAGCAGCCCTCCCACAGCCAATGAGCAGTTCTTC
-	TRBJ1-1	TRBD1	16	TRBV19	CASSMGPYRGPIEAFF	TGTGCCAGTAGTATGGGCCCATACAGGGGACCAATTGAAGCTTTCTTT
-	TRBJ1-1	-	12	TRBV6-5	CASRRGYTEAFF	TGTGCCAGCAGAAGGGGGTACACTGAAGCTTTCTTT
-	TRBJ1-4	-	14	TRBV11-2	CASSLSRVGEKLFF	TGTGCCAGCAGCTTAAGCAGGGTCGGTGAAAAACTGTTTTTT
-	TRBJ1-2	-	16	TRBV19	CASSMTIRGWNYGYTF	TGTGCCAGTAGTATGACGATCCGGGGTTGGAACTATGGCTACACCTTC
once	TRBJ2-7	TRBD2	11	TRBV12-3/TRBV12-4	CASSRGDEQYF	TGTGCCAGCAGTCGGGGGGACGAGCAGTACTTC